This record covers a single T cell receptor beta chain. Its antigen is not known. Only in-frame clones appear in the TCRdb table, and some are missing; sequencing was by immunoSEQ multiplex PCR. The sample contains about 38,000 clones, 60% to 85% of which appear only once. These data belong to a study of OX40 agonist ivuxolimab in advanced cancers. The overall study: Partial responses occurred in three patients (one hepatocellular carcinoma, two cutaneous melanoma).

Trimming shortened V by 4 bases and J by 5 bases, and 6 bases separated the two germline ends. Looked up from germline, CDR1 is LNHDA and CDR2 is SQIVND (reference sequence). This CDR3 comprises 12 residues. Findings and caveats of the study: Undetermined was the antigen specificity of the expanded peripheral T cells. Researchers report that CD8+ T cells had, on average, more expanded clones than CD4+.

The chain joins TRBV19 to TRBJ2-4; either TRBD1 or TRBD2 may supply D (5 bases each). Source: CD4+ or CD8+ T cells sorted from blood, taken in a trial of the OX40 agonist ivuxolimab. This receptor was taken from an adult with an advanced solid tumor such as melanoma, head and neck, liver or kidney cancer. The DNA for the CDR3 is TGTGCCAGTAGTAGAGGGGAAAACATTCAGTACTTC. Residues: CASSRGENIQYF.